Here is one T cell receptor beta chain with its context. As yet, its antigen is unknown. The data derive from a study of shared clonotypes between healthy human individuals. Negatively enriched CD4+ T cells were divided by CD45RA into naive and memory. Study-wide points: Rarefaction showed sorted-subset sequencing was incomplete despite large depth.

V lost 4 bases to trimming and J lost 2 bases; unmatched junction nucleotides: 5. Germline V lookup: CDR1 SEHNR, CDR2 FQNEAQ (reference sequence). The CDR3 length is 15 residues. Sequencing used immunoSEQ multiplex PCR; TCRdb keeps in-frame clones, though not all of them. Seen here are around 2,000,000 clones, 95% observed once, and the top ten hold 0.1% to 0.15%. J is TRBJ2-5 and V is TRBV7-9; TRBD1 matches at 9 bases. This clonotype was sampled from a man between 18 and 35 years old in good health. Sequences were obtained from naive CD4+ T cells sorted from blood. This sample's subset: CD45RA+ positively selected. The CDR3 sequence is CASSSGQGIQETQYF. The CDR3 region has the DNA TGTGCCAGCAGCTCTGGACAGGGGATACAAGAGACCCAGTACTTC.